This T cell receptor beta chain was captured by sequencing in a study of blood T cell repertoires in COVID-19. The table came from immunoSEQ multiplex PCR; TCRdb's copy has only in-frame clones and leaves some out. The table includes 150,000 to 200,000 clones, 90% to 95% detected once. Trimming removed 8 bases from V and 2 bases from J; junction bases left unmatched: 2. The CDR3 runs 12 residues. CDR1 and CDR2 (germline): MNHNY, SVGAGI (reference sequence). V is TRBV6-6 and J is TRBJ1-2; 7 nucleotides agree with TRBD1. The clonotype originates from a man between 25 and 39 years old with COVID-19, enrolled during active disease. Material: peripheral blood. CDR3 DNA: TGTGCCAGCCTACAGGGGAACTATGGCTACACCTTC. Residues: CASLQGNYGYTF.